These 28 T cell receptor beta chains share one sample of origin, sequenced in a study of cytomegalovirus exposure and HLA in healthy donors. PCR was performed using 60 Vbeta and 13 Jbeta primers. TCRdb's table, derived via immunoSEQ multiplex PCR, lists solely in-frame clones and lacks some. Of approximately 130,000 clones in the sample, about 80% were seen once. The specimen sequenced was PBMCs. These receptors all stem from a woman between 50 and 59 years old in good health and CMV-seronegative.

The rearrangement joins TRBV30 to TRBJ2-1; 9 bases are a match to TRBD2. CDR1 GTSNPN and CDR2 SVGIG come from the germline V gene (reference sequence). The length of the CDR3 is 15 residues. The ends lost 0 bases at V and 8 bases at J; junction bases unmatched: 8. CDR3 residues: CAWSVRRAGGDEQFF. CDR3 DNA: TGTGCCTGGAGTGTACGTCGAGCGGGGGGCGATGAGCAGTTCTTC.

The genes are TRBV28 and TRBJ2-7, with TRBD2 matching over 8 bases. Germline V gene data show CDR1 as MDHEN and CDR2 as SYDVKM. This CDR3 region has 13 residues. J was trimmed by 4 bases and V by 10 bases; bases with no gene match: 9. The CDR3 nucleotides read TGTGCCACCATCACCGGGACTAGTTACGAGCAGTACTTC. Translating it yields CATITGTSYEQYF.

Concerning this clone: Germline and junction disagree at one end, which may indicate a read error. V is TRBV5-8 and J is TRBJ1-2; 8 positions match TRBD1. Germline lookup yields CDR1 SGHTS and CDR2 YDEGEE. The CDR3 contains 16 residues. This CDR3 is CASSSGQGNWDYGYPF. CDR3 sequence (DNA): TGTGCCAGCAGCTCAGGACAGGGCAACTGGGACTATGGCTACCCCTTC.

This sequence joins TRBV18 and TRBJ2-7; 7 positions agree with TRBD2. The CDR3 contains 15 residues. Germline CDR1 reads KGHSH; CDR2 reads LQKENI. V shed 2 bases and J 0 bases; nucleotides not matched to a gene: 4. The CDR3: CASSPESGISYEQYF. As DNA, the CDR3 is TGTGCCAGCTCACCAGAGAGCGGGATCTCCTACGAGCAGTACTTC.

A few counts support this clone. The rearrangement links TRBV6-6 to TRBJ1-2, with D perhaps TRBD1 (6 bases). The CDR3 is made up of 14 amino acids. CDR1 and CDR2 (germline): MNHNY, SVGAGI (reference sequence). Trimming pared 8 bases from V and 3 bases from J, leaving 16 bases between. The CDR3 coding sequence is TGTGCCAGCTGGGGCCAGGGGCTCCACTATGGCTACACCTTC. The encoded protein is CASWGQGLHYGYTF.

V gene TRBV7-3 combines with J gene TRBJ1-1, with D possibly being TRBD1 (5 bases). Between the trimmed V and J ends, which lost 5 bases and 0 bases, there was a span of 13 bases. Germline CDR1 reads SGHTA; CDR2 reads FQGTGA. CDR3 size: 15 residues. CDR3 protein: CASSLRSGLNTEAFF. The CDR3 region has the DNA TGTGCCAGCAGCCTAAGGTCAGGGCTGAACACTGAAGCTTTCTTT.

The V call is TRBV7-8, the J call TRBJ2-5, with 13 bases matching TRBD2. The germline gives CDR1 SGHVS, CDR2 FQNEAQ. J gave up 3 bases and V 5 bases, and 12 bases lay outside the gene matches. The CDR3 length is 18 residues. The CDR3 DNA sequence: TGTGCCAGCAGCCCCCGACTAGCGGGAGGTATGAGGGAAGAGACCCAGTACTTC. Translation: CASSPRLAGGMREETQYF.

This clone was counted between two and nine times. The chain employs TRBV13 and TRBJ1-5, with TRBD1 matching over 11 bases. Germline V gives CDR1 PRHDT, CDR2 FYEKMQ (reference sequence). The V gene end was trimmed by 5 bases and the J gene end by 0 bases; junction bases not matched to a gene: 12. The CDR3 is 19 residues long. CDR3 protein: CASSRTGGATPYSNQPQHF. The DNA of the CDR3 is TGTGCCAGCAGCCGGACAGGGGGCGCAACACCCTATAGCAATCAGCCCCAGCATTTT.

The chain carries TRBV7-9 and TRBJ1-4; D is possibly TRBD1 (6 bases). The CDR3 spans 16 residues. Trimming pared 5 bases from V and 2 bases from J, leaving 15 bases between. Per germline, CDR1 SEHNR and CDR2 FQNEAQ (reference sequence). The CDR3 sequence: CASSENRVLTNEKLFF. CDR3 DNA: TGTGCCAGCAGCGAGAACAGGGTCCTGACTAATGAAAAACTGTTTTTT.

The chain is built from TRBV5-6 and TRBJ2-3; 8 nucleotides match TRBD1. The trim removed 4 bases at V and 5 bases at J, leaving 6 bases unmatched. CDR1 is SGHDT, CDR2 YYEEEE, per germline. This CDR3 spans 14 amino acids. This CDR3 reads CASSPQGAKDTQYF. The CDR3 nucleotides read TGTGCCAGCAGCCCTCAGGGGGCAAAAGATACGCAGTATTTT.

The J gene is TRBJ2-1, the V gene TRBV28, with a tentative D call TRBD1 (5 bases). The germline V and J ends were trimmed by 2 bases and 5 bases, with 10 bases remaining between them. The CDR3 extends over 14 amino acids. The germline CDR1 and CDR2 sequences are MDHEN and SYDVKM. This chain's CDR3 is CASSLGMTDNEQFF. Written as DNA, the CDR3 is TGTGCCAGCAGTTTAGGGATGACAGACAATGAGCAGTTCTTC. Combining the CDR3 with reference TRBV28 and TRBJ2-1 gives the whole variable domain DVKVTQSSRYLVKRTGEKVFLECVQDMDHENMFWYRQDPGLGLRLIYFSYDVKMKEKGDIPEGYSVSREKKERFSLILESASTNQTSMYLCASSLGMTDNEQFFGPGTRLTVL.

The genes are TRBV4-1 and TRBJ1-1; D unresolved. V was pared by 1 base and J by 4 bases, with 7 bases between. This CDR3 is built from 13 residues. Germline-derived CDR1 and CDR2 are MGHRA and YSYEKL. The CDR3 spells CASSQGSGTEAFF. The CDR3 bases are TGCGCCAGCAGCCAAGGTTCGGGCACTGAAGCTTTCTTT.

This clone has just one count. This chain joins TRBV4-1 and TRBJ2-5, with D unclear. Trimming cost V 4 bases and J 5 bases, with 11 bases left between them. In germline, CDR1 is MGHRA, CDR2 YSYEKL. CDR3 length equals 13 residues. CDR3 coding DNA: TGCGCCAGCAGCCCCCTCGGTTTGGAGACCCAGTACTTC. It yields the protein CASSPLGLETQYF.

The CDR3 region is CASSLYGREDQPQHF. CDR3 bases: TGTGCCAGCAGTTTATATGGGAGGGAAGATCAGCCCCAGCATTTT. The chain is built from TRBV28 and TRBJ1-5; no reliable D call. This CDR3 has 15 residues. Trimming took off 1 base at V and 5 bases at J, with 12 bases between the two ends. From germline, CDR1 is MDHEN and CDR2 SYDVKM.

The chain's CDR3 is CATSLAGAYEQYF. The CDR3 DNA reads as TGTGCCACCAGTTTAGCGGGAGCCTACGAGCAGTACTTC. The chain is built from TRBV15 and TRBJ2-7; 9 nucleotides agree with TRBD2. Per germline, CDR1 LNHNV and CDR2 YYDKDF (reference sequence). J gave up 2 bases and V 6 bases, and 2 bases lay outside the gene matches. The CDR3 has 13 amino acids. Together with reference TRBV15 and TRBJ2-7, the CDR3 gives the full variable domain: DAMVIQNPRYQVTQFGKPVTLSCSQTLNHNVMYWYQQKSSQAPKLLFHYYDKDFNNEADTPDNFQSRRPNTSFCFLDIRSPGLGDTAMYLCATSLAGAYEQYFGPGTRLTVT.

The chain employs TRBV7-8 and TRBJ2-7, with TRBD2 as a possible D gene (6 bases). The CDR3 covers 14 residues. The V end lost 5 bases, the J end lost 7 bases, and 18 bases lay between the germline ends. Germline values: CDR1 SGHVS, CDR2 FQNEAQ. The CDR3 reads CASSLPKRAPEQYV. The CDR3 DNA reads TGTGCCAGCAGCCTCCCGAAGCGGGCTCCTGAGCAGTACGTC.

The V call is TRBV2, the J call TRBJ2-3, with 11 positions matching TRBD2. Trimming removed 0 bases from V and 7 bases from J; junction bases left unmatched: 3. Germline CDR1 SNHLY, CDR2 FYNNEI. This CDR3 is 15 amino acids long. The chain's CDR3 is CASSEASGRGYTQYF. The CDR3 region has the DNA TGTGCCAGCAGTGAAGCTAGCGGGAGGGGATATACGCAGTATTTT.

The chain employs TRBV9 and TRBJ1-2; D is possibly TRBD1 (6 bases). CDR1 is SGDLS, CDR2 YYNGEE, per germline. This CDR3 spans 16 amino acids. V was pared by 0 bases and J by 4 bases, with 16 bases between. The CDR3, as DNA: TGTGCCAGCAGCGTAGCCCCGGCCGGGGGGCTCTATGGCTACACCTTC. Its translation: CASSVAPAGGLYGYTF.

There are a few counts of this clone. The V gene is TRBV5-5, the J gene TRBJ2-4; D is perhaps TRBD2 (6 bases). This CDR3 contains 17 residues. Trimming shortened V by 4 bases and J by 0 bases, and 17 bases separated the two germline ends. In germline, CDR1 is SGHKS, CDR2 YYEKEE (reference sequence). The CDR3 region is CASSMGLAILAKNIQYF. The CDR3 DNA sequence: TGTGCCAGCAGCATGGGCCTAGCGATCCTAGCCAAAAACATTCAGTACTTC.

This clone occurred once. The chain employs TRBV27 and TRBJ2-1; 13 nucleotides match TRBD2. V lost 5 bases to trimming and J lost 6 bases; unmatched junction nucleotides: 10. There are 17 residues in the CDR3. Germline CDR1 and CDR2: MNHEY and SMNVEV (reference sequence). The CDR3 is CASSGTGLAGVPNEQFF. The CDR3 coding sequence is TGTGCCAGCAGTGGTACCGGACTAGCGGGAGTCCCCAATGAGCAGTTCTTC.

This clone appeared a few times. An end of the junction does not agree with germline; a read error may underlie this. In nucleotides, the CDR3 is TGTGCTAGCAGCCCTGTACTAGCGAGCACAGATACGCAGTATTTT. This gives the protein CASSPVLASTDTQYF. This chain links TRBV7-7 with TRBJ2-3; 7 bases are a match to TRBD2. This CDR3 comprises 15 residues. CDR1 and CDR2 from the germline V gene are SSHAT and FNYEAQ (reference sequence).

The chain carries TRBV6-5 and TRBJ1-1; 8 bases fit TRBD1. From germline, CDR1 is MNHEY and CDR2 SVGAGI. J lost 3 bases, V lost 4 bases, and 10 bases had no gene match. The CDR3 spans 16 residues. The CDR3 DNA sequence: TGTGCCAGCAGTTCTAGGACAGGGACCGGGCACACTGAAGCTTTCTTT. Translation: CASSSRTGTGHTEAFF.

The V and J genes are TRBV23-1 and TRBJ2-5, with TRBD1 identical over 7 bases. TRBV23-1 is treated as an ORF (open reading frame) with a function not yet certain. There are 14 residues in the CDR3. After removal of 1 base from V and 3 bases from J, the junction contained 2 bases not matched to a gene. The CDR3 DNA reads as TGCGCCAGCAGTCAATACCAGGGGGAAGAGACCCAGTACTTC. It encodes CASSQYQGEETQYF.

This chain links TRBV4-3 with TRBJ2-3; 7 nucleotides match TRBD1. The length of the CDR3 is 16 residues. From germline, CDR1 is LGHNA and CDR2 YSLEER. The V segment lost 0 bases and the J segment 4 bases; nucleotides outside the gene matches: 7. The CDR3 sequence is CASSQDLQGYPDTQYF. The CDR3 region has the DNA TGCGCCAGCAGCCAAGATTTACAGGGGTACCCAGATACGCAGTATTTT.

V usage is TRBV5-1 and J usage is TRBJ2-3; D call uncertain. The germline V gene has CDR1 SGHRS and CDR2 YFSETQ. This CDR3 region has 14 residues. V was shortened by 7 bases and J by 2 bases, with 14 bases between the two germline ends. DNA for the CDR3: TGCGCCAGCTATCCGGTCCACCCCACAGATACGCAGTATTTT. It yields the protein CASYPVHPTDTQYF.

This clone has only one observation. The chain is built from TRBV30 and TRBJ2-3; 11 bases agree with TRBD2. The germline V gene has CDR1 GTSNPN and CDR2 SVGIG (reference sequence). The CDR3 loop spans 16 amino acids. The J segment lost 0 bases and the V segment lost 1 base, leaving 3 bases of the junction unmatched. DNA of the CDR3: TGTGCCTGGAGTGCTAGCGGGAGGCCTAGCACAGATACGCAGTATTTT. As protein: CAWSASGRPSTDTQYF.

This chain joins TRBV19 and TRBJ2-7; possibly TRBD1 for D (6 bases). There are 14 residues in the CDR3. Germline V gene sequence: CDR1 LNHDA, CDR2 SQIVND (reference sequence). V lost 3 bases, J lost 6 bases, and 15 bases lay in between. The CDR3 loop is CASSMYQGSGEQYV. In nucleotides, the CDR3 is TGTGCCAGTAGTATGTACCAGGGGTCTGGCGAGCAGTACGTC.

The chain has TRBV11-2 and TRBJ1-2, with a weak D call TRBD1 (6 bases). The germline CDR1 and CDR2 sequences are SGHAT and FQNNGV. This CDR3 has 15 amino acids. V was pared by 5 bases and J by 6 bases, with 19 bases between. The DNA for the CDR3 is TGTGCCAGCAGCCTGACAGGTTTGGAACTTCATGGCTACACCTTC. As protein: CASSLTGLELHGYTF.